The rows below give T cell receptor beta chains drawn from one sample of a study of T cell responses to AZD1222 COVID-19 vaccine. TCRdb keeps only in-frame clones here, not all; method: immunoSEQ multiplex PCR. The sample includes some 170,000 clones, 80% to 90% seen only once; the top ten take roughly 4%. The sequences come from peripheral blood, collected 28 days after the second dose of the MenACWY control vaccine. All receptors come from an adult who received the MenACWY meningococcal vaccine as a control. Both conserved end residues are part of each CDR3. Fields, in order: J gene, D gene, V gene, clone size, CDR3 DNA, CDR3 protein. The D gene is left open where the match is weak. Only some rows state a clone size, as once, few, many or a class for expanded clones.

>TRBJ2-5|-|TRBV15|-
TGTGCCACCAGCCGAGGGCGCGAGACCCAGTACTTC
CATSRGRETQYF
>TRBJ1-5|-|TRBV6-6|-
TGTGCCAGCAGTTCCACCCCTCTGCAGCCCCAGCATTTT
CASSSTPLQPQHF
>TRBJ1-1|-|TRBV12-3/TRBV12-4|-
TGTGCCAGCAGTTTTGGACCGGGTGAAGCTTTCTTT
CASSFGPGEAFF
>TRBJ2-5|-|TRBV29-1|-
TGCAGCGTTGATCACGGGGGCAGGGGGGAGACCCAGTACTTC
CSVDHGGRGETQYF
>TRBJ2-3|TRBD2|TRBV9|-
TGTGCCAGCAGCGTAGCTAGCGGTTCAATTGATACGCAGTATTTT
CASSVASGSIDTQYF
>TRBJ1-2|-|TRBV7-9|-
TGTGCCAGCAGCTCAGGCGATGGCTACACCTTC
CASSSGDGYTF
>TRBJ2-3|-|TRBV6-2/TRBV6-3|-
TGTGCCAGCAGCCCGAGGCTCCCGGCTACGCAGTATTTT
CASSPRLPATQYF
>TRBJ2-4|TRBD1|TRBV6-1|-
TGTGCCAGCAGTGAATCACAGGGGACCAAAAACATTCAGTACTTC
CASSESQGTKNIQYF
>TRBJ2-7|-|TRBV6-5|-
TGTGCCAGCAGTTACGGAGATTCAGGAACCTACGAGCAGTACTTC
CASSYGDSGTYEQYF
>TRBJ2-7|-|TRBV7-9|-
TGTGCCAGCAGCTTTTTTGAGGAAGGGCAGTACTTC
CASSFFEEGQYF
>TRBJ2-5|-|TRBV20-1|-
TGCAGTGCTAGTAGGGACACACAAGAGACCCAGTACTTC
CSASRDTQETQYF
>TRBJ2-3|TRBD2|TRBV7-7|-
TGTGCCAGCAGCTTAGGGCGGGGGGCCACAGATACGCAGTATTTT
CASSLGRGATDTQYF
>TRBJ2-5|-|TRBV5-1|-
TGCGCCAGCAGCTTCGAAGAGACCCAGTACTTC
CASSFEETQYF
>TRBJ2-7|TRBD2|TRBV7-7|-
TGTGCCAGCAGCTTAGTAAGTGCGGGAGACTACTCCTACGAGCAGTACTTC
CASSLVSAGDYSYEQYF
>TRBJ1-6|-|TRBV6-5|once
TGTGCCAGCAGTTACAGGGGGATACCAGGAGTCCTCCACTTT
CASSYRGIPGVLHF
>TRBJ1-2|-|TRBV27|-
TGTGCCAGCAGTACAACACCGACACTCAACTATGGCTACACCTTC
CASSTTPTLNYGYTF
>TRBJ1-3|-|TRBV7-8|-
TGTGCCAGCAGCGCAAACCGCCCGAGGGGACCTGGAAACACCATATATTTT
CASSANRPRGPGNTIYF
>TRBJ2-3|-|TRBV27|-
TGTGCCAGCAGCTCCGATGACGGGTACTCCCCGAAGGAGTATTTT
CASSSDDGYSPKEYF
>TRBJ2-1|-|TRBV28|-
TGTGCCAGCAGGTCCTACGGGAGCAACGATGAGCAGTTCTTC
CASRSYGSNDEQFF
>TRBJ2-7|TRBD2|TRBV11-2|-
TGTGCCAGCAGCTTAATTTCGGCGGGAGAGGTCGGCGAGCAGTACTTC
CASSLISAGEVGEQYF
>TRBJ2-1|TRBD2|TRBV7-8|-
TGTGCCAGCAGCGATCCGGGACTAGCGTTTCGGCATGAGCAGTTCTTC
CASSDPGLAFRHEQFF
>TRBJ1-1|-|TRBV6-2/TRBV6-3|-
TGTGCCAGCAGTTACTGGGCCGGGGGAGTGAACACTGAAGCTTTCTTT
CASSYWAGGVNTEAFF
>TRBJ2-3|-|TRBV11-2|-
TGTGCCAGCAGCTTACGCGGGCTCCGCACAGATACGCAGTATTTT
CASSLRGLRTDTQYF
>TRBJ1-2|TRBD1|TRBV28|-
TGTGCCAGCAGCGCAGGGGGCAACTATGGCTACACCTTC
CASSAGGNYGYTF
>TRBJ1-2|-|TRBV5-4|-
TGTGCCAGCAGCTTGGGAGGGGTCCTCCAAGGCTATGGCTACACCTTC
CASSLGGVLQGYGYTF
>TRBJ1-1|-|TRBV7-2|-
TGTGCCAGCAGCCAGGGGCCGAAAGCTTTCTTT
CASSQGPKAFF
>TRBJ1-2|-|TRBV29-1|-
TGCAGCGTTCGGCTATATGGCTACACCTTC
CSVRLYGYTF
>TRBJ1-2|-|TRBV7-2|-
TGTGCCAGCAGCTCCCCGGCAGGTTGGAGTGGCTACACCTTC
CASSSPAGWSGYTF
>TRBJ1-6|TRBD1|TRBV28|-
TGTGCCACACAGGGGAGGAACTCACCCCTCCACTTT
CATQGRNSPLHF
>TRBJ1-5|-|TRBV15|-
TGTGCCACCAGCAGAGCGTGGCGGGAAAACTATAGCAATCAGCCCCAGCATTTT
CATSRAWRENYSNQPQHF
>TRBJ2-2|-|TRBV29-1|-
TGCAGCGCTAAAGGTTCCACGAACACCGGGGAGCTGTTTTTT
CSAKGSTNTGELFF
>TRBJ1-2|-|TRBV12-3/TRBV12-4|-
TGTGCCAGCCAGGGAGACTATGGCTACACCTTC
CASQGDYGYTF
>TRBJ1-3|-|TRBV7-9|-
TGTGCCAGCAGCTCAGGCTCCTCTGGAAACACCATATATTTT
CASSSGSSGNTIYF
>TRBJ2-7|-|TRBV19|-
TGTGCCAGTAGCAGGACCGTCAGCTCCTACGAGCAGTACTTC
CASSRTVSSYEQYF
>TRBJ2-7|-|TRBV4-3|-
TGCGCCAGCAGCCAACAAATACTAGACGAGCAGTACTTC
CASSQQILDEQYF
>TRBJ2-3|TRBD2|TRBV4-3|-
TGCGCCAGCAGCCTCGCACTAGCGGTTAGCACAGATACGCAGTATTTT
CASSLALAVSTDTQYF
>TRBJ2-6|-|TRBV7-6|-
TGTGCCAGCAGCTTAGATTGGGGAGTGGGATACTCTGGGGCCAACGTCCTGACTTTC
CASSLDWGVGYSGANVLTF
>TRBJ2-7|TRBD2|TRBV7-2|-
TGTGCCAGCAGCCTCGGGACTAGCGGGTCCGAGCAGTACTTC
CASSLGTSGSEQYF
>TRBJ2-3|TRBD2|TRBV5-4|-
TGTGCCAGCAGCCTGCACCTCGGGACTAGCGGACCAGATACGCAGTATTTT
CASSLHLGTSGPDTQYF
>TRBJ1-5|-|TRBV30|-
TGTGCCTGGAGTGTACGGCGGGACCAGCCCCAGCATTTT
CAWSVRRDQPQHF